This TCR beta chain was captured by sequencing in a study of CD8+ T cells in alopecia areata. It was cDNA, reverse transcribed from extracted RNA, that served as the sequencing template. Clones were sequenced by immunoSEQ multiplex PCR, and TCRdb holds only the in-frame ones, with some missing. The sample includes 110,000 to 150,000 clones, more than 55% of them seen just once. This clone was observed a handful of times. Its antigen is unidentified. Study-level results: Compared with mice, patients displayed less clear TCR sharing, possibly for HLA-related reasons. Lesional scalp displayed greater clonality than normal scalp, most notably in alopecia totalis/universalis. When scalp samples are sequenced, resident alphabeta T cells of normal skin are also captured.

Researchers picked out CD4+ and CD8+ T cells from PBMCs by sorting. Between the trimmed V and J ends, which lost 5 bases and 4 bases, there was a span of 9 bases. The CDR3 length is 12 residues. Germline V lookup: CDR1 MRHNA, CDR2 SNTAGT. Sequencing input: CD8+ T cells sorted from blood. The chain links TRBV6-4 to TRBJ2-7; no clear D gene. The receptor comes from a human donor in good health. In DNA form, the CDR3 reads TGTGCCAGCAGTTCCCACCGTTACGAGCAGTACTTC. It encodes CASSSHRYEQYF.